This T cell receptor (beta chain) was identified in a study of blood T cell repertoires in COVID-19. Assay used: immunoSEQ multiplex PCR; TCRdb lists only in-frame clones, some missing. The data show 150,000 to 200,000 clones, with approximately 87% seen just once and approximately 3.3% held by the top ten. The germline V gene encodes CDR1 MDHEN and CDR2 SYDVKM. Trimming stripped 2 bases from V and 2 bases from J, with 10 bases between. The CDR3 loop spans 15 amino acids. The chain employs TRBV28 and TRBJ1-3; D uncertain. The sample consisted of peripheral blood. This receptor was taken from a young man with active or convalescent COVID-19. DNA of the CDR3: TGTGCCAGCAGTTTAGAGGTGGAGGCTGGAAACACCATATATTTT. This sequence encodes CASSLEVEAGNTIYF.